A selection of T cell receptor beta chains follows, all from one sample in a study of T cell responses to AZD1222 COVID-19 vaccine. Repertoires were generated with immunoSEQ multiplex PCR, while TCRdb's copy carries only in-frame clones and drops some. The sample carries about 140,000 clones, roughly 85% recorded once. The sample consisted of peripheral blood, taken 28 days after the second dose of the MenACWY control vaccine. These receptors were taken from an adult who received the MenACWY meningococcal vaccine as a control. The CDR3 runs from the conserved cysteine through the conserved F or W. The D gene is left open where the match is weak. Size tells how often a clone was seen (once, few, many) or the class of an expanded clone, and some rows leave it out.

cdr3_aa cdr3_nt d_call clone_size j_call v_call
CASSPRQNYGYTF TGTGCCAGTAGTCCCAGGCAAAACTATGGCTACACCTTC NA NA TRBJ1-2 TRBV19
CASSFDPSQQYF TGTGCCAGTAGCTTCGACCCCTCGCAGCAGTACTTC NA few TRBJ2-7 TRBV19
CASGPGPNQPQHF TGTGCCAGCGGACCGGGCCCTAATCAGCCCCAGCATTTT NA few TRBJ1-5 TRBV7-2
CASSLAEYQGGYTF TGTGCCAGCAGCTTAGCCGAGTACCAGGGAGGCTACACCTTC NA NA TRBJ1-2 TRBV7-9
CASSSPDQETQYF TGTGCCAGTAGTAGTCCCGACCAAGAGACCCAGTACTTC NA NA TRBJ2-5 TRBV19
CASSPVFRQNYGYTF TGTGCCAGCAGCCCTGTCTTTCGGCAGAACTATGGCTACACCTTC NA once TRBJ1-2 TRBV7-2
CASSKTATQTYNEQFF TGTGCCAGTAGTAAGACAGCCACCCAGACTTACAATGAGCAGTTCTTC NA NA TRBJ2-1 TRBV19
CASRLSWQETQYF TGTGCCAGCAGATTGTCGTGGCAAGAGACCCAGTACTTC NA NA TRBJ2-5 TRBV12-3/TRBV12-4
CAIRQDRENSPLHF TGTGCCATCAGGCAAGACAGGGAGAATTCACCCCTCCACTTT TRBD1 NA TRBJ1-6 TRBV10-3
CASTQTSAGELFF TGTGCCAGCACCCAAACTAGTGCCGGGGAGCTGTTTTTT NA NA TRBJ2-2 TRBV2
CASRLTGSSGNTIYF TGTGCCAGCCGCCTTACAGGGAGCTCTGGAAACACCATATATTTT NA NA TRBJ1-3 TRBV6-5
CSPWGLAGETQYF TGCAGCCCTTGGGGACTAGCGGGTGAGACCCAGTACTTC TRBD2 NA TRBJ2-5 TRBV29-1